This entry describes one TCR beta chain. What it binds is unknown. The germline V gene has CDR1 SGHVS and CDR2 FQNEAQ. V lost 3 bases and J 0 bases, leaving 18 bases between the germline ends. CDR3 length equals 17 residues. Profiled with immunoSEQ multiplex PCR; TCRdb holds only in-frame clones, not every one. The data hold about 680,000 clones, with approximately 73% observed a single time. This sample was taken from a study of shared clonotypes between healthy human individuals. Study in general: CD4 naive and CD4 memory each took three plates per donor, while CD8 naive took two and CD8 memory one. Whole-study findings and limits: The naive CD4 repertoires of four donors were compared, and approximately 4.7% of clonotypes were shared.

Sequenced: memory CD4+ T cells sorted from blood. Documented subset: CD45RA-negative fraction. The sequence came from a woman in her 30s in good health. V and J are TRBV7-8 and TRBJ2-7, with TRBD2 as a possible D gene (5 bases). The CDR3 coding sequence is TGTGCCAGCAGCTTCCAGACCTTACCGGGGAGCTCCTACGAGCAGTACTTC. Translation gives CASSFQTLPGSSYEQYF.